This TCR beta chain was profiled in a study of naive CD8 T cells in extremely preterm neonates (dated by TCRdb to between 2016 and 2019). General notes on the study: The study compared the TCRbeta CDR3 repertoires of sorted naive CD8+ T cells among four age groups: extremely preterm neonates, term neonates, young children and adults.

With respect to this clone: This clone's antigen is unknown. Nothing much larger sits one base from this clone, and base qualities are not available.

Study-wide findings and limitations: A small sample size and variable productive template counts among preterm samples were noted by the authors as limitations. Preterm CDR3s were shorter, with fewer N additions and less junctional trimming, and were closer to germline than those of older groups. To track T cell development within individuals, the authors urged prospective longitudinal studies of preterm and term neonates. Preterm neonates had significantly lower iChao1 richness than all other age groups (p < 0.05) and an even clone distribution, indicating a less rich repertoire. A higher proportion of shared CDR3 nucleotide sequences was found in preterm neonates (roughly 2.5%) than in term neonates (0.4%), young children (roughly 0.03%) and adults (about 0.01%).

The germline V gene provides CDR1 SGDLS and CDR2 YYNGEE. Inclusive of the bounding cysteine and phenylalanine, the CDR3 is 15 residues long. Here the CDR3 DNA is all that survives: 45 bases in frame from base 1. Term cord blood came from about five elective full-term cesarean deliveries at about 37-42 weeks of gestation, without labor or rupture of membranes. Exclusion from the study was applied to pregnancies with fetal demise, active maternal HSV infection or known maternal HIV infection. A FACSAria III cell sorter was used to sort live, Annexin V-negative naive CD8+ T cells (CD3+CD8+CD45RA+CCR7+). Each sample yielded roughly 18,000 to 100,000 sorted naive CD8+ T cells. Mixed venous-arterial cord blood was collected with preassembled standardized sampling kits. Cord blood stayed at room temperature and was processed within 4 hours after collection. Ficoll-Paque density gradient centrifugation was used to isolate mononuclear cells from diluted blood. Before sorting, mononuclear cells were cryopreserved in roughly 10% DMSO plus 90% FBS and kept long term at -150 degrees C. After thawing, the cells were stained with Annexin V and with antibodies against CD3, CD8, CCR7 and CD45RA. The DNeasy Blood and Tissue Kit was used to extract genomic DNA from sorted cell pellets that had been snap-frozen.

TCRbeta CDR3 regions were amplified from genomic DNA by a two-step, bias-controlled multiplex PCR. The multiplex PCR included primers specific for each TRBV and TRBJ gene segment. TCRbeta repertoire data were generated with the immunoSEQ Assay. Per the source publication's procedure: A relative-frequency ratio and a modified nearest-neighbor algorithm were applied to filter and cluster reads so that closely related sequences were merged. The V, D and J gene assignments for CDR3 sequences were based on IMGT annotation. Template counts were normalized for PCR amplification bias and quantified against synthetic TCR CDR3 analog sequences. Only unique productive sequences, defined as in-frame CDR3 sequences without stop codons, were included in the analyses. Clonality, defined as 1 minus Pielou's evenness, and iChao1 richness were computed with the immunoSEQ Analyzer software. Statistical testing was performed in JMP, using Student's t-test or a non-parametric test depending on Shapiro-Wilk normality results. TCRdb stores this immuneACCESS table with in-frame sequences only. Part of the clones is absent; in the studies checked, under half of the shortfall reflects unresolved V genes, and no reason is known for the rest. V and J calls and clone size follow that table, whereas D and trimming were derived from the DNA. Here the sample has some 7,400 clones; 80% to 95% occur a single time. Around 0.5% of the sample is in the top ten clones.

The clonotype comes from a newborn in good health. The sample consisted of naive CD8+ T cells from cord blood. The sequence joins TRBV9 to TRBJ2-5; the D segment could be TRBD1, given 7 matching bases. The end of the DNA is better explained by TRBJ2-7, so the J call may be wrong. The DNA reads TGTGCCAGCAGCCCCTCCGGAGGGGGCGGCTACGAGCAGTACTTC. This codes for CASSPSGGGGYEQYF.